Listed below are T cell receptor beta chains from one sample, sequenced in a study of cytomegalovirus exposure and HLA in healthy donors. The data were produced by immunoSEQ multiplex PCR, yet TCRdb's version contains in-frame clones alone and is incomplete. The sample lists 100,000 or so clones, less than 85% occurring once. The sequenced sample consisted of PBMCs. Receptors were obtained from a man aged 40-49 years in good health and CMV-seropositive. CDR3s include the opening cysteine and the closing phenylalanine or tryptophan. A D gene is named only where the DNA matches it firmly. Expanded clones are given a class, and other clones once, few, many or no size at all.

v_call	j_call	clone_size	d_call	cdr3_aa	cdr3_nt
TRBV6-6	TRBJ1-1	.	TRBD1	CASSLDRGRTEAFF	TGTGCCAGCAGTTTAGACAGGGGGCGGACTGAAGCTTTCTTT
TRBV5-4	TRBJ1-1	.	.	CASSLRGMWNTEAFF	TGTGCCAGCAGCTTGCGGGGTATGTGGAACACTGAAGCTTTCTTT
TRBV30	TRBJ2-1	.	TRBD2	CAWSVRPGGRASYNEQFF	TGTGCCTGGAGTGTACGCCCGGGGGGGAGGGCCTCCTACAATGAGCAGTTCTTC
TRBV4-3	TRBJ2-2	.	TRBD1	CASSPTNDRGLRAGELFF	TGCGCCAGCAGCCCTACCAACGACAGGGGGCTAAGGGCCGGGGAGCTGTTTTTT
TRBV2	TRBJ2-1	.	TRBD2	CASSQGGSPYNEQFF	TGTGCCAGCAGTCAGGGCGGGAGTCCCTACAATGAGCAGTTCTTC
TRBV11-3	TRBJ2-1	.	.	CASSPGVGPLNEQFF	TGTGCCAGCAGCCCCGGGGTAGGGCCCCTCAATGAGCAGTTCTTC
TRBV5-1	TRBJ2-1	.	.	CASSSFSDNEQFF	TGCGCCAGCAGCTCCTTTTCCGACAATGAGCAGTTCTTC
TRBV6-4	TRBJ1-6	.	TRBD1	CASSDSKRGRGLVNSPLHF	TGTGCCAGCAGTGACTCGAAGCGGGGCAGGGGGCTTGTTAATTCACCCCTCCACTTT
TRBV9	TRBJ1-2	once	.	CASSVGTTWQGYTF	TGTGCCAGCAGCGTAGGGACAACTTGGCAGGGCTACACCTTC
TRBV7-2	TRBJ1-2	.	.	CASSLVGAGQGYTF	TGTGCCAGCAGCTTAGTTGGGGCCGGGCAGGGCTACACCTTC
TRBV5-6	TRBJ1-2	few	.	CASVLKSNYGYTF	TGTGCCAGCGTGCTAAAGAGTAACTATGGCTACACCTTC
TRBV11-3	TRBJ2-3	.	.	CASSQGLAPDTQYF	TGTGCCAGCAGCCAAGGACTGGCCCCAGATACGCAGTATTTT
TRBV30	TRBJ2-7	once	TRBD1	CAWSEPGQKKYEQYF	TGTGCCTGGAGCGAACCGGGACAGAAAAAATACGAGCAGTACTTC
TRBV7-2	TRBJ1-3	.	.	CASTRSSGNTIYF	TGTGCCAGCACCCGGTCCTCTGGAAACACCATATATTTT
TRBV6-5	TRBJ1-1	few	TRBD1	CASTSRTGEAFF	TGTGCCAGCACCAGTAGGACAGGTGAAGCTTTCTTT
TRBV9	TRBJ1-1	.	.	CASSAQQGGRTEAFF	TGTGCCAGCAGCGCACAACAGGGCGGAAGGACTGAAGCTTTCTTT
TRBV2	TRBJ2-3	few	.	CASSSGTEGPDTQYF	TGTGCCAGCAGCTCCGGGACGGAGGGACCAGATACGCAGTATTTT
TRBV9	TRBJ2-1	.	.	CASSVAGTSRYNEQFF	TGTGCCAGCAGCGTGGCCGGGACTTCCCGGTACAATGAGCAGTTCTTC
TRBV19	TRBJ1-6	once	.	CASSMGIPGSSYNSPLHF	TGTGCCAGTAGTATGGGGATCCCGGGGAGCTCCTATAATTCACCCCTCCACTTT
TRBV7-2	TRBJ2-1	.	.	CASRPLAAKNNEQFF	TGTGCCAGCAGACCACTTGCGGCGAAAAACAATGAGCAGTTCTTC
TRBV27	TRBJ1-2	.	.	CASSSSGVLNYGYTF	TGTGCCAGCAGTTCCTCAGGGGTCCTCAACTATGGCTACACCTTC
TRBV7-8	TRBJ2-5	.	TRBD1	CASSPERLGQLGTQYF	TGTGCCAGCAGCCCGGAAAGACTGGGACAGTTAGGGACCCAGTACTTC
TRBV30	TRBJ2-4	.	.	CAWSTTGGGIQYF	TGTGCCTGGAGTACAACAGGGGGAGGGATTCAGTACTTC
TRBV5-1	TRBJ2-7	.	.	CASSLAGYRSSYEQYF	TGCGCCAGCAGCTTGGCCGGTTACAGGAGCTCCTACGAGCAGTACTTC
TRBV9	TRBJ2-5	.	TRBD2	CASSAERGGPETQYF	TGTGCCAGCAGCGCCGAGCGGGGGGGCCCAGAGACCCAGTACTTC
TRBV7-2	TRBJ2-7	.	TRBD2	CASSSGVAGVYEQYF	TGTGCCAGCAGCTCCGGGGTAGCGGGAGTCTACGAGCAGTACTTC
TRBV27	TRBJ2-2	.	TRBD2	CASRASGREVTGELFF	TGTGCCAGCAGGGCTAGCGGGAGGGAGGTGACCGGGGAGCTGTTTTTT
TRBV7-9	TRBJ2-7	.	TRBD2	CASSLGPSGFSYEQYF	TGTGCCAGCAGCTTGGGACCTAGCGGTTTCTCCTACGAGCAGTACTTC
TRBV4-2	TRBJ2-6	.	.	CASNRHREGSSGANVLTF	TGTGCCAGCAACCGACACAGGGAGGGTAGCTCTGGGGCCAACGTCCTGACTTTC
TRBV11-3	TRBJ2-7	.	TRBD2	CASSLDGLASEQYF	TGTGCCAGCAGCTTAGATGGACTAGCAAGCGAGCAGTACTTC
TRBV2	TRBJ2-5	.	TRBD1	CASMRGQQETQYF	TGTGCCAGCATGAGGGGACAGCAAGAGACCCAGTACTTC
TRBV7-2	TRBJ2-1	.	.	CASSLVAGRLNEQFF	TGTGCCAGCAGCTTAGTGGCAGGGAGGCTCAATGAGCAGTTCTTC
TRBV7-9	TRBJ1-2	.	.	CASSSEHRVSGYTF	TGTGCCAGCAGCTCAGAACACAGGGTTAGTGGCTACACCTTC
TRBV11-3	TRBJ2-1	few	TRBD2	CASSRGTSGIGEQFF	TGTGCCAGCAGCCGCGGGACTAGCGGGATTGGTGAGCAGTTCTTC
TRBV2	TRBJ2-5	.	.	CASSEVGLGLPQETQYF	TGTGCCAGCAGTGAAGTGGGGCTGGGGCTGCCTCAAGAGACCCAGTACTTC
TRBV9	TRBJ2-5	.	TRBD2	CASSANSGGRETQYF	TGTGCCAGCAGCGCTAATAGCGGGGGGCGGGAGACCCAGTACTTC
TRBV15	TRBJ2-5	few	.	CATSRGGALEQYF	TGTGCCACCAGCAGAGGTGGCGCCTTGGAGCAGTACTTC
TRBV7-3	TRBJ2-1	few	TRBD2	CASSLGTSGRGEQFF	TGTGCCAGCAGCTTAGGGACTAGCGGGAGAGGTGAGCAGTTCTTC
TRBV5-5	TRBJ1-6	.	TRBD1	CASSWRSGTGESPLHF	TGTGCCAGCAGCTGGAGGTCCGGGACAGGGGAATCACCCCTCCACTTT
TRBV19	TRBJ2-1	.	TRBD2	CASSMGLAGYNEQFF	TGTGCCAGTAGTATGGGACTAGCGGGCTACAATGAGCAGTTCTTC
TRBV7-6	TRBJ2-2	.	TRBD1	CASSPYGQGAGELFF	TGTGCCAGCAGCCCCTACGGACAGGGCGCCGGGGAGCTGTTTTTT
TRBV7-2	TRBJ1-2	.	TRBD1	CASSLDREDGYTF	TGTGCCAGCAGCTTGGACAGGGAGGATGGCTACACCTTC
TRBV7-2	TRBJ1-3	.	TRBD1	CASSLVQGRGNTIYF	TGTGCCAGCAGCTTAGTACAGGGGAGGGGAAACACCATATATTTT
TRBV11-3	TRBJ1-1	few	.	CASSSPRSTEAFF	TGTGCCAGCAGCTCCCCCCGGAGTACTGAAGCTTTCTTT
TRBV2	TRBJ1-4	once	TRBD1	CASSRGQADGKLFF	TGTGCCAGCAGTCGCGGACAGGCGGATGGAAAACTGTTTTTT
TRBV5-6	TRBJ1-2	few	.	CASSWGVNGYTF	TGTGCCAGCAGCTGGGGGGTTAATGGCTACACCTTC
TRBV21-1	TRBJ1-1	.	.	CASSKVCGRQIGTEAFF	TGTGCCAGCAGCAAAGTTTGTGGTCGCCAAATCGGGACTGAAGCTTTCTTT
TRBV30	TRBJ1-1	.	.	CAWSGTPNTEAFF	TGTGCCTGGAGCGGGACACCGAACACTGAAGCTTTCTTT
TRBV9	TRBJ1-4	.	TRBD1	CASSRFRDRAEKLFF	TGTGCCAGCAGTCGCTTCCGGGACAGGGCTGAAAAACTGTTTTTT
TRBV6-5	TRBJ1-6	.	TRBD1	CASSRGQVNNSPLHF	TGTGCCAGCAGTAGGGGACAGGTTAACAATTCACCCCTCCACTTT
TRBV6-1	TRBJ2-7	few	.	CASSHSYEQYF	TGTGCCAGCAGTCACAGCTACGAGCAGTACTTC
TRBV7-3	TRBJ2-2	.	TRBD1	CASSLRAGGNGELFF	TGTGCCAGCAGCTTAAGGGCAGGGGGAAACGGGGAGCTGTTTTTT
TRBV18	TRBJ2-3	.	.	CASSPTGPTDTQYF	TGTGCCAGCTCACCGACAGGTCCCACAGATACGCAGTATTTT
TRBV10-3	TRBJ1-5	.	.	CAPRGPQHF	TGTGCCCCCAGAGGCCCCCAGCATTTT